This TCR beta chain derives from a study of shared T cell receptors in the human thymus. Assay: immunoSEQ multiplex PCR; the TCRdb copy retains only in-frame clones and omits some. The repertoire has some 720,000 clones, around 87% of them found once; the top ten carry about 0.01%. This clone came up once. The V end was cut by 1 base, the J end by 5 bases, with 12 bases between. CDR3 length: 14 amino acids. CDR1 SGHNT and CDR2 YENEEA come from the germline V gene. This sample also belongs to another study, concerning human thymus T cells. That investigation notes: Corrective surgery for congenital heart defects was being performed on the healthy Finnish infants who served as donors. Thymus tissue was removed during corrective cardiac surgery. Thymic TCR repertoires of unrelated people reportedly overlapped highly.

The chain employs TRBV11-3 and TRBJ2-7; TRBD1 is a possible D gene (5 bases). The receptor comes from a boy younger than two with a congenital heart defect. Sample: thymocytes. The CDR3 is CASSLGVGDHEQYF. CDR3 bases: TGTGCCAGCAGCTTAGGGGTAGGGGATCACGAGCAGTACTTC.